These 27 T cell receptor beta chains originate from one sample sequenced in a study of OX40 agonist ivuxolimab in advanced cancers. Generated by immunoSEQ multiplex PCR, the TCRdb table keeps only in-frame clones and is missing some. Altogether more than 85,000 clones are present, just under 85% being singletons, with the ten largest covering about 1.6%. The specimen was CD4+ or CD8+ T cells sorted from blood, collected in a trial of the OX40 agonist ivuxolimab. These receptors were obtained from an adult with an advanced solid tumor such as melanoma, head and neck, liver or kidney cancer.

The chain carries TRBV5-1 and TRBJ2-6, with D unclear. Trimming removed 0 bases at V and 0 bases at J, with 7 bases between. Per germline, CDR1 SGHRS and CDR2 YFSETQ. The CDR3 has 16 residues. The CDR3 loop reads CASSLGGPSGANVLTF. The CDR3 coding sequence is TGCGCCAGCAGCTTGGGAGGACCCTCTGGGGCCAACGTCCTGACTTTC.

The V and J genes are TRBV4-2 and TRBJ2-7; no firm D call. Trimming shortened V by 4 bases and J by 5 bases, and 21 bases separated the two germline ends. The CDR3 totals 16 residues. Germline CDR1 and CDR2: LGHNA and YNFKEQ. CDR3 sequence reads: CASSPKVSSQTHEQYF. CDR3 nucleotides: TGTGCCAGCAGCCCGAAGGTATCCTCGCAGACCCACGAGCAGTACTTC.

This clone was picked up a small number of times. The chain carries TRBV19 and TRBJ1-2; TRBD1 matches at 7 bases. V trimming: 7 bases; J trimming: 3 bases; junction bases outside the gene matches: 5. This CDR3 contains 13 residues. CDR1 is LNHDA and CDR2 is SQIVND in the germline V gene (reference sequence). The CDR3 reads CASNRGQDYGYTF. The CDR3 DNA sequence: TGTGCCAGTAATAGGGGGCAGGACTATGGCTACACCTTC.

This chain uses TRBV6-6 with TRBJ1-1; perhaps TRBD1 as D (5 bases). The CDR3 contains 13 residues. Germline V gives CDR1 MNHNY, CDR2 SVGAGI (reference sequence). V dropped 2 bases and J dropped 7 bases, with 11 bases sitting between them. CDR3 nucleotide sequence: TGTGCCAGCAGTTACACCTGGGACGGTGAAGCTTTCTTT. It encodes CASSYTWDGEAFF.

This chain uses TRBV11-2 with TRBJ1-3; weak D call: TRBD1 (5 bases). V shed 3 bases and J shed 1 base, with 7 bases lying between them. The V gene's germline CDR1 is SGHAT and CDR2 FQNNGV. The CDR3 runs to 14 residues. The CDR3 DNA is TGTGCCAGCAGCTTCGGGGGTTCTGGAAACACCATATATTTT. Protein: CASSFGGSGNTIYF.

This clone was seen a single time. The chain uses TRBV5-4 and TRBJ1-1; no clear D gene. Germline assignment: CDR1 SGHNT and CDR2 YYREEE (reference sequence). The CDR3 runs 13 residues. Between the trimmed V and J ends, which lost 4 bases and 2 bases, there was a span of 9 bases. The DNA for the CDR3 is TGTGCCAGCAGCCGGCGATATAACACTGAAGCTTTCTTT. Translated, it gives CASSRRYNTEAFF.

The gene calls are TRBV4-1 and TRBJ1-3, with D possibly TRBD1 on 5 matching bases. Germline CDR1 MGHRA, CDR2 YSYEKL. The CDR3 is made up of 16 amino acids. Trimming took 3 bases from V and 0 from J, leaving 12 bases between them. CDR3 bases: TGCGCCAGCAGCCAGGACACTTTAAACTCTGGAAACACCATATATTTT. Amino acids: CASSQDTLNSGNTIYF.

This sequence joins TRBV4-1 and TRBJ2-7; D gene unclear. The ends were cut back, 4 bases at V and 6 bases at J, with 22 bases in the middle. Germline V gene sequence: CDR1 MGHRA, CDR2 YSYEKL. CDR3 size: 16 residues. The CDR3 bases are TGCGCCAGCAGCCGGATAGGTTCGGGCTCCCGGCGCGAGCAGTACTTC. Amino acid sequence: CASSRIGSGSRREQYF.

This clone was recorded once. The chain links TRBV28 to TRBJ2-5; 7 bases align to TRBD1. The J call may be faulty, since TRBJ2-7 better matches the DNA end. The CDR3 has 14 amino acids. The germline V gene has CDR1 MDHEN and CDR2 SYDVKM. The CDR3 loop reads CASSEGAGIYEQYF. CDR3 DNA sequence: TGTGCCAGCAGTGAGGGGGCAGGGATTTACGAGCAGTACTTC.

V gene TRBV5-4 combines with J gene TRBJ2-2; TRBD2 agrees at 8 bases. Germline CDR1 SGHNT, CDR2 YYREEE (reference sequence). The CDR3 is made up of 16 amino acids. Trimming cost V 5 bases and J 7 bases; bases outside gene matches: 13. The CDR3 DNA is TGTGCCAGCAGTCCTTACGGGGGGGCCGAGGGCGGGGAGCTGTTTTTT. Translated: CASSPYGGAEGGELFF. Combining the CDR3 with reference TRBV5-4 and TRBJ2-2 gives the whole variable domain ETGVTQSPTHLIKTRGQQVTLRCSSQSGHNTVSWYQQALGQGPQFIFQYYREEENGRGNFPPRFSGLQFPNYSSELNVNALELDDSALYLCASSPYGGAEGGELFFGEGSRLTVL.

V usage is TRBV4-2 and J usage is TRBJ2-7; either TRBD1 or TRBD2 may fit D (6 bases each). Germline V gene lookup returns CDR1 LGHNA and CDR2 YNFKEQ. The ends were cut back, 3 bases at V and 6 bases at J, with 12 bases in the middle. CDR3 length: 13 amino acids. The CDR3 loop is CASSHDGGGEQYF. The CDR3 DNA reads TGTGCCAGCAGCCACGACGGGGGCGGCGAGCAGTACTTC.

The chain has TRBV9 and TRBJ2-3; D remains unclear. The CDR3 runs 13 residues. CDR1 SGDLS and CDR2 YYNGEE come from the germline V gene. V was shortened by 3 bases and J by 2 bases, with 7 bases between the two germline ends. The CDR3 region has the DNA TGTGCCAGCAGCGACGGTAACACAGATACGCAGTATTTT. This codes for CASSDGNTDTQYF.

In this sample, this clone turned up a few times. The rearrangement joins TRBV4-2 to TRBJ2-3, with no clear D. This CDR3 is built from 16 residues. Germline assignment: CDR1 LGHNA and CDR2 YNFKEQ. V shed 0 bases and J shed 5 bases, with 15 bases lying between them. The CDR3 sequence is CASSQEGGFPGDTQYF. The CDR3 DNA is TGTGCCAGCAGCCAAGAAGGCGGTTTTCCGGGAGATACGCAGTATTTT.

A single count supports this clone. This chain connects TRBV7-2 to TRBJ2-7; 7 positions match TRBD1. There are 15 residues in the CDR3. Germline trimming cut 3 bases from V and 2 bases from J; bases unmatched to any gene: 7. Germline V CDR1 and CDR2: SGHTA, FQGNSA. CDR3 sequence (DNA): TGTGCCAGCAGCTTCACGCGGACAGGTACCTACGAGCAGTACTTC. Its protein is CASSFTRTGTYEQYF.

Written as DNA, the CDR3 is TGCGCCAGCAGCTTGGCCATGAGACAGGGGCTTTACGAGCCTGAAAAACTGTTTTTT. It is translated as CASSLAMRQGLYEPEKLFF. The chain uses TRBV5-1 and TRBJ1-4; TRBD1 agrees at 8 bases. In germline, CDR1 is SGHRS, CDR2 YFSETQ. The CDR3 extends over 19 amino acids. With V trimmed by 0 bases and J by 7 bases, 17 bases remained unmatched.

The CDR3 loop reads CAWSLAVGAYNEQFF. The CDR3 nucleotides read TGTGCCTGGAGTCTAGCGGTTGGGGCTTACAATGAGCAGTTCTTC. The chain links TRBV30 to TRBJ2-1; the match to TRBD2 covers 7 bases. Trimming removed 2 bases from V and 4 bases from J; junction bases left unmatched: 8. From germline, CDR1 is GTSNPN and CDR2 SVGIG (reference sequence). The CDR3 runs to 15 residues.

This clone was recorded once. V usage is TRBV4-3 and J usage is TRBJ2-3; D tentatively fits TRBD1 or TRBD2 (5 bases each). The V end lost 1 base, the J end lost 0 bases, and 11 bases lay between the germline ends. Germline-derived CDR1 and CDR2 are LGHNA and YSLEER. This CDR3 is 16 amino acids long. The DNA of the CDR3 is TGCGCCAGCAGCCAAGGGGTAGGGGAGAGCACAGATACGCAGTATTTT. Translating gives CASSQGVGESTDTQYF.

The gene calls are TRBV6-5 and TRBJ1-2, with D tentatively TRBD1 (5 bases). The CDR3 length is 9 residues. Per germline, CDR1 MNHEY and CDR2 SVGAGI. Trimming cost V 9 bases and J 8 bases, with 7 bases left between them. The CDR3 sequence: CARGPGYTF. The CDR3 bases are TGTGCCAGGGGGCCGGGCTACACCTTC.

This clone appeared once. The chain combines TRBV4-1 with TRBJ2-3, with 11 bases aligning to TRBD2. There are 17 residues in the CDR3. Germline lookup yields CDR1 MGHRA and CDR2 YSYEKL. Trimming cost V 3 bases and J 2 bases; bases outside gene matches: 7. The CDR3 bases are TGCGCCAGCAGCCAGGTAGCGGGGGGGCCGTTCACAGATACGCAGTATTTT. It specifies CASSQVAGGPFTDTQYF.

This clone turned up a few times. The rearrangement uses TRBV5-1 and TRBJ2-7; 7 bases align to TRBD1. The CDR3 totals 14 residues. CDR1 is SGHRS and CDR2 is YFSETQ in the germline V gene. Trimming at V came to 0 bases and at J to 6 bases, leaving 6 bases not matched to a gene. This CDR3 reads CASSLEAGGFEQYF. The CDR3 DNA follows: TGCGCCAGCAGCTTGGAGGCAGGGGGTTTCGAGCAGTACTTC.

The J gene is TRBJ2-3, the V gene TRBV7-3; TRBD2 aligns across 13 bases. From germline, CDR1 is SGHTA and CDR2 FQGTGA. The CDR3 loop spans 13 amino acids. V gave up 4 bases and J gave up 10 bases; unmatched junction bases: 2. CDR3 nucleotides: TGTGCCAGCAGCTGGGGGACTAGCGGGGCGCAGTATTTT. Protein product: CASSWGTSGAQYF.

This chain links TRBV7-2 with TRBJ2-5; TRBD2 might be the D (6 bases). The CDR3 spans 14 residues. Germline V gene sequence: CDR1 SGHTA, CDR2 FQGNSA. Trimming removed 1 base from V and 4 bases from J, with 10 bases in between. CDR3 in amino acids: CASSLGGVGETQYF. DNA for the CDR3: TGTGCCAGCAGCTTAGGGGGGGTTGGAGAGACCCAGTACTTC.

The J gene is TRBJ2-7, the V gene TRBV5-8; possible D gene TRBD1, 6 bases. This CDR3 has 14 amino acids. Germline CDR1 is SGHTS and CDR2 is YDEGEE. V shed 9 bases and J shed 2 bases, with 18 bases lying between them. The CDR3 nucleotides are TGTGCCACCACGAGAAGGGGGAGAGCCTACGAGCAGTACTTC. Its protein product is CATTRRGRAYEQYF.

This clone was counted once. J is TRBJ1-6 and V is TRBV6-6; D is uncertain. V lost 6 bases, J lost 10 bases, and 13 bases lay in between. The CDR3 length is 13 residues. CDR1 is MNHNY and CDR2 is SVGAGI in the germline V gene (reference sequence). CDR3 in DNA: TGTGCCAGCAGCTTGGTACAAGAATCACCCCTCCACTTT. Protein sequence: CASSLVQESPLHF.

This chain joins TRBV2 and TRBJ2-7, with 7 bases lining up with TRBD1. Trimming at V came to 4 bases and at J to 2 bases, leaving 11 bases not matched to a gene. CDR1 and CDR2 from the germline V gene are SNHLY and FYNNEI. The CDR3 runs to 16 residues. The CDR3: CASSATRTGRAYEQYF. The CDR3, as DNA: TGTGCCAGCAGTGCGACCCGGACAGGAAGGGCCTACGAGCAGTACTTC.

The chain uses TRBV14 and TRBJ2-1; TRBD2 aligns across 7 bases. Germline loops: CDR1 SGHDN, CDR2 FVKESK. Trimming at V came to 1 base and at J to 12 bases, leaving 6 bases not matched to a gene. CDR3 length equals 13 residues. CDR3 DNA sequence: TGTGCCAGCAGCCAAGTAGGCGGGGGAATGCAGTTCTTC. It specifies CASSQVGGGMQFF.

The chain has TRBV27 and TRBJ1-5; no firm D call. CDR3 length equals 16 residues. V shed 0 bases and J shed 4 bases, with 13 bases lying between them. CDR1 and CDR2 (germline): MNHEY, SMNVEV (reference sequence). CDR3 DNA sequence: TGTGCCAGCAGTTTATCGGCCGGAAGGGCGAATCAGCCCCAGCATTTT. Its translation is CASSLSAGRANQPQHF.